The clone carrying this T cell receptor (beta chain) showed up just once. The antigen is undetermined. Using immunoSEQ multiplex PCR, the repertoire was profiled, and TCRdb retains in-frame clones only, with some absent. The sample includes roughly 51,000 clones, approximately 86% seen only once; the top ten take around 17%. This entry comes from a study of radiotherapy plus CTLA-4 blockade in lung cancer. Overall study findings and caveats: Tumor-derived TCR clones expanded in blood after radiotherapy plus ipilimumab. The best predictor of response was reported to be early blood T cell clone dynamics, with interferon-beta.

Germline V gives CDR1 SNHLY, CDR2 FYNNEI. This CDR3 has 13 amino acids. Trimming took 5 bases from V and 6 from J, leaving 10 bases between them. The TCR was taken from a human donor with non-small cell lung cancer that progressed on radiotherapy plus ipilimumab. Some clones in this sample may be carry-over from other donors' samples. Source: peripheral blood, taken from a patient treated with radiotherapy plus ipilimumab. The chain has TRBV2 and TRBJ2-2, with a tentative D call TRBD2 (5 bases). The CDR3 bases are TGTGCCAGCAGTCCACCGGGGTCCGGGGAGCTGTTTTTT. It translates to CASSPPGSGELFF.